Listed below are T cell receptor beta chains from one sample, sequenced in a study of shared T cell receptors in the human thymus. Profiling relied on immunoSEQ multiplex PCR, and the TCRdb table lists in-frame clones only, not all of them. This sample yields under 700,000 clones, of which around three quarters are seen a single time; around 0.012% belongs to the top ten. These same data were also listed under a study on human thymus T cells.

Sequencing was performed on thymocytes. Receptor source: a boy in the first two years of life with a congenital heart defect. The CDR3 runs from the conserved cysteine through the conserved F or W. A D gene is named only where the DNA matches it firmly. Not every row has a clone size; where given, it reads once, few, many or a size class.

d_call: .
j_call: TRBJ2-3
v_call: TRBV27
clone_size: few
cdr3_nt: TGTGCCAGCAGTCCCAGTGGCCAGGCCCCAAACTGCACAGATACGCAGTATTTT
cdr3_aa: CASSPSGQAPNCTDTQYF

d_call: TRBD1
j_call: TRBJ1-1
v_call: TRBV2
clone_size: few
cdr3_nt: TGTGCCAACCTCCGGGACAGGGCGAACACTGAAGCTTTCTTT
cdr3_aa: CANLRDRANTEAFF

d_call: .
j_call: TRBJ1-1
v_call: TRBV4-3
clone_size: few
cdr3_nt: TGCGCCAGCAGCCCGCGTGGAGGGAGCACTGAAGCTTTCTTT
cdr3_aa: CASSPRGGSTEAFF

d_call: TRBD2
j_call: TRBJ2-1
v_call: TRBV14
clone_size: .
cdr3_nt: TGTGCCAGCAGCCAAGATTTCAGGAGCGGGAGGGTCAATGAGCAGTTCTTC
cdr3_aa: CASSQDFRSGRVNEQFF

d_call: .
j_call: TRBJ1-2
v_call: TRBV7-2
clone_size: .
cdr3_nt: TGTGCCAGCAGCCCCCCAGGGGTGGATGGCTACACCTTC
cdr3_aa: CASSPPGVDGYTF

d_call: TRBD2
j_call: TRBJ2-1
v_call: TRBV6-6
clone_size: .
cdr3_nt: TGTGCCAGCAACGAATCGGGGGAGGGCCCGGATGAGCAGTTCTTC
cdr3_aa: CASNESGEGPDEQFF

d_call: .
j_call: TRBJ2-7
v_call: TRBV19
clone_size: .
cdr3_nt: TGTGCCAGTAGTATCAGTTGCCAGTCCTACGAGCAGTACTTC
cdr3_aa: CASSISCQSYEQYF

d_call: .
j_call: TRBJ1-1
v_call: TRBV9
clone_size: .
cdr3_nt: TGTGCCAGCAGGAAAATGGGGGGAGGACCCACTGAAGCTTTCTTT
cdr3_aa: CASRKMGGGPTEAFF

d_call: .
j_call: TRBJ2-1
v_call: TRBV12-5
clone_size: .
cdr3_nt: TGTGCTAGTAATAACCAGGGTCTCGGGAATGAGCAGTTCTTC
cdr3_aa: CASNNQGLGNEQFF

d_call: .
j_call: TRBJ1-2
v_call: TRBV14
clone_size: few
cdr3_nt: TGTGCCAGCAGCCAGACTTGCGCCGAGGATGGCTACACCTTC
cdr3_aa: CASSQTCAEDGYTF

d_call: TRBD2
j_call: TRBJ2-2
v_call: TRBV5-1
clone_size: once
cdr3_nt: TGCGCCAGCAGCTTGCCCCGGACTAGCGGGAAATTGGTGGACACCGGGGAGCTGTTTTTT
cdr3_aa: CASSLPRTSGKLVDTGELFF

d_call: .
j_call: TRBJ2-7
v_call: TRBV4-3
clone_size: once
cdr3_nt: TGCGCCAGCAGCCAAGATCGGACAGCCTACGAGCAGTACTTC
cdr3_aa: CASSQDRTAYEQYF

d_call: TRBD2
j_call: TRBJ2-1
v_call: TRBV4-1
clone_size: .
cdr3_nt: TGCGCCAGTGGGAGGGCGGAGGGGAACAATGAGCAGTTCTTC
cdr3_aa: CASGRAEGNNEQFF

d_call: .
j_call: TRBJ2-7
v_call: TRBV11-2
clone_size: .
cdr3_nt: TGTGCCAGCAGCGCAAACCGGTACGAGCAGTACTTC
cdr3_aa: CASSANRYEQYF

d_call: .
j_call: TRBJ2-2
v_call: TRBV30
clone_size: .
cdr3_nt: TGTGCCTGGAGTTTAAGGGAGTCGAACACCGGGGAGCTGTTTTTT
cdr3_aa: CAWSLRESNTGELFF

d_call: TRBD1
j_call: TRBJ2-7
v_call: TRBV6-5
clone_size: once
cdr3_nt: TGTGCCAGCAGGGTACCATACAGGGGAAAGCAGTACTTC
cdr3_aa: CASRVPYRGKQYF

d_call: TRBD2
j_call: TRBJ2-7
v_call: TRBV18
clone_size: .
cdr3_nt: TGTGCCAGCTCACCAAAAGCGGGAGGCCCCTACGAGCAGTACTTC
cdr3_aa: CASSPKAGGPYEQYF

d_call: .
j_call: TRBJ2-2
v_call: TRBV13
clone_size: .
cdr3_nt: TGTGCCAGCAGCTCCCGTCCTAGCTGGGCCGGGGAGCTGTTTTTT
cdr3_aa: CASSSRPSWAGELFF

d_call: TRBD2
j_call: TRBJ2-7
v_call: TRBV7-6
clone_size: once
cdr3_nt: TGTGCCAGCAGCTTAGTTAGCGGGAGTTACTACGAGCAGTACTTC
cdr3_aa: CASSLVSGSYYEQYF

d_call: TRBD1
j_call: TRBJ2-5
v_call: TRBV4-3
clone_size: .
cdr3_nt: TGCGCCAGCAGCCAAGAGATAGGACAGGGAAAGGAGACCCAGTACTTC
cdr3_aa: CASSQEIGQGKETQYF

d_call: TRBD1
j_call: TRBJ2-7
v_call: TRBV28
clone_size: few
cdr3_nt: TGTGCCAGCAGTTTTGAACGCCGGGACAGAACCTACGAGCAGTACTTC
cdr3_aa: CASSFERRDRTYEQYF

d_call: .
j_call: TRBJ1-2
v_call: TRBV14
clone_size: .
cdr3_nt: TGTGCCAGCAGCCAATATTACGGGACACCCTATGGCTACACCTTC
cdr3_aa: CASSQYYGTPYGYTF

d_call: .
j_call: TRBJ2-7
v_call: TRBV4-1
clone_size: .
cdr3_nt: TGCGCCAGCAGCCAAGGGGCAGAGCCGTACTACGAGCAGTACTTC
cdr3_aa: CASSQGAEPYYEQYF

d_call: TRBD1
j_call: TRBJ2-7
v_call: TRBV7-9
clone_size: few
cdr3_nt: TGTGCCAGCAGCTTAGGGACGAGGACAGGGGGTTCCTCCTACGAGCAGTACTTC
cdr3_aa: CASSLGTRTGGSSYEQYF

d_call: TRBD1
j_call: TRBJ1-2
v_call: TRBV2
clone_size: .
cdr3_nt: TGTGCCAGCACCCCTATGAAGGGGGCGTCCTATGGCTACACCTTC
cdr3_aa: CASTPMKGASYGYTF

d_call: TRBD2
j_call: TRBJ2-7
v_call: TRBV7-2
clone_size: once
cdr3_nt: TGTGCCAGCAGCTTTATCTATGCGGGAGGACCGGGGGGGGAGCAGTACTTC
cdr3_aa: CASSFIYAGGPGGEQYF

d_call: TRBD2
j_call: TRBJ2-7
v_call: TRBV4-1
clone_size: few
cdr3_nt: TGCGCCAGCAGCCAAGACCACCTAGCGGGGACTCCCTACGAGCAGTACTTC
cdr3_aa: CASSQDHLAGTPYEQYF

d_call: .
j_call: TRBJ2-7
v_call: TRBV6-5
clone_size: .
cdr3_nt: TGTGCCAGCAGCGGAGGGGACAGTCCCTACGAGCAGTACTTC
cdr3_aa: CASSGGDSPYEQYF

d_call: TRBD2
j_call: TRBJ2-7
v_call: TRBV15
clone_size: .
cdr3_nt: TGTGCCACCAGACGGGGCGGGAGAACGGTGGGAGAGCAGTACTTC
cdr3_aa: CATRRGGRTVGEQYF

d_call: TRBD1
j_call: TRBJ1-5
v_call: TRBV27
clone_size: few
cdr3_nt: TGTGCCAGCAGCCGAGACAGGGTTGGCAATCAGCCCCAGCATTTT
cdr3_aa: CASSRDRVGNQPQHF

d_call: TRBD1
j_call: TRBJ1-5
v_call: TRBV7-9
clone_size: .
cdr3_nt: TGTGCCAGCAGCCTGAGCCGGGACAGGGGTTCCGAGAGCAATCAGCCCCAGCATTTT
cdr3_aa: CASSLSRDRGSESNQPQHF

d_call: TRBD2
j_call: TRBJ2-7
v_call: TRBV5-4
clone_size: few
cdr3_nt: TGTGCCAGCAGCTTGGGGACTAGCGGGACCAAGCCCTACGAGCAGTACTTC
cdr3_aa: CASSLGTSGTKPYEQYF

d_call: .
j_call: TRBJ1-5
v_call: TRBV28
clone_size: .
cdr3_nt: TGTGCCAGCAGTCACCCGAGTCAGCCCCAGCATTTT
cdr3_aa: CASSHPSQPQHF

d_call: .
j_call: TRBJ2-3
v_call: TRBV25-1
clone_size: few
cdr3_nt: TGTGCCAGCAGGGGAGATAAGGGGGGAGGGGCAGATACGCAGTATTTT
cdr3_aa: CASRGDKGGGADTQYF

d_call: .
j_call: TRBJ2-7
v_call: TRBV18
clone_size: .
cdr3_nt: TGTGCCAGCTCCCTACGGCGGGGCCTCCACGAGCAGTACTTC
cdr3_aa: CASSLRRGLHEQYF

d_call: .
j_call: TRBJ2-7
v_call: TRBV27
clone_size: .
cdr3_nt: TGTGCCAGCAGTTTAATTACTCCCATTTCCTACGAGCAGTACTTC
cdr3_aa: CASSLITPISYEQYF

d_call: .
j_call: TRBJ1-5
v_call: TRBV28
clone_size: few
cdr3_nt: TGTGCCAGCAGTCCGCTTCGGGGACAATCGCGGGCCCAGCATTTT
cdr3_aa: CASSPLRGQSRAQHF

d_call: TRBD1
j_call: TRBJ1-2
v_call: TRBV6-5
clone_size: .
cdr3_nt: TGTGCCAGCAGTGGACAGGGCTATGGCTACACCTTC
cdr3_aa: CASSGQGYGYTF

d_call: TRBD1
j_call: TRBJ2-2
v_call: TRBV6-5
clone_size: .
cdr3_nt: TGTGCCAGCAGTTTGGACAGGGGTCCCGGGGAGCTGTTTTTT
cdr3_aa: CASSLDRGPGELFF

d_call: .
j_call: TRBJ1-2
v_call: TRBV4-1
clone_size: once
cdr3_nt: TGCGCCAGCAGCCCCTCTTTTGATTACTCTAACTATGGCTACACCTTC
cdr3_aa: CASSPSFDYSNYGYTF

d_call: .
j_call: TRBJ2-7
v_call: TRBV21-1
clone_size: .
cdr3_nt: TGTGCCAGCAGCTCAAACAGGGGGTACTACTACGAGCAGTACTTC
cdr3_aa: CASSSNRGYYYEQYF

d_call: .
j_call: TRBJ2-1
v_call: TRBV15
clone_size: few
cdr3_nt: TGTGCCACCAGCAGAGAAGGGGGAGGGCCAAATGAGCAGTTCTTC
cdr3_aa: CATSREGGGPNEQFF

d_call: TRBD2
j_call: TRBJ2-1
v_call: TRBV27
clone_size: .
cdr3_nt: TGTGCCAGCAGTTTAAAAACGTCGGGAGCGGGAGGGCCTTACAATGAGCAGTTCTTC
cdr3_aa: CASSLKTSGAGGPYNEQFF

d_call: TRBD2
j_call: TRBJ2-7
v_call: TRBV4-2
clone_size: .
cdr3_nt: TGTGCCAGCAGCCAAGGATCTAGCGGGAGCTCTGCCTACGAGCAGTACTTC
cdr3_aa: CASSQGSSGSSAYEQYF

d_call: TRBD1
j_call: TRBJ2-2
v_call: TRBV5-1
clone_size: .
cdr3_nt: TGCGCCAGCAGCTTGGGAGGGGGCGCGGCCGGGGAGCTGTTTTTT
cdr3_aa: CASSLGGGAAGELFF

d_call: TRBD2
j_call: TRBJ2-7
v_call: TRBV15
clone_size: .
cdr3_nt: TGTGCCACCAGCAGAGACCAATTAGGACTAGCGGGGGCAAACGAGCAGTACTTC
cdr3_aa: CATSRDQLGLAGANEQYF

d_call: TRBD2
j_call: TRBJ2-1
v_call: TRBV4-3
clone_size: .
cdr3_nt: TGCGCCAGCAGCCAAGAGACTAGCGGATACAATGAGCAGTTCTTC
cdr3_aa: CASSQETSGYNEQFF

d_call: .
j_call: TRBJ2-1
v_call: TRBV9
clone_size: few
cdr3_nt: TGTGCCAGCAGCGTAGGTAGCAATGAGCAGTTCTTC
cdr3_aa: CASSVGSNEQFF

d_call: TRBD1
j_call: TRBJ2-7
v_call: TRBV30
clone_size: .
cdr3_nt: TGTGCCTGGAGTGTACCCGGACAGGGAAGGTACGAGCAGTACTTC
cdr3_aa: CAWSVPGQGRYEQYF

d_call: TRBD2
j_call: TRBJ2-7
v_call: TRBV11-3
clone_size: .
cdr3_nt: TGTGCCAGCACCTCTCGGGGGGGCTACGAGCAGTACTTC
cdr3_aa: CASTSRGGYEQYF

d_call: .
j_call: TRBJ2-7
v_call: TRBV7-8
clone_size: .
cdr3_nt: TGTGCCAGCAGCTTGCCAGGTAACGAGCAGTACTTC
cdr3_aa: CASSLPGNEQYF

d_call: TRBD2
j_call: TRBJ2-3
v_call: TRBV15
clone_size: few
cdr3_nt: TGTGCCACCAGCAGAGTTCGGTTGCGGGAGGTACTTAAAGATACGCAGTATTTT
cdr3_aa: CATSRVRLREVLKDTQYF

d_call: .
j_call: TRBJ1-1
v_call: TRBV28
clone_size: .
cdr3_nt: TGTGCCAGCAGGTCCACAGCGAACACTGAAGCTTTCTTT
cdr3_aa: CASRSTANTEAFF

d_call: .
j_call: TRBJ2-3
v_call: TRBV14
clone_size: .
cdr3_nt: TGTGCCAGCTCCGCGAAGGACATCCGATCGCAGTATTTT
cdr3_aa: CASSAKDIRSQYF

d_call: .
j_call: TRBJ2-1
v_call: TRBV7-9
clone_size: .
cdr3_nt: TGTGCCAGCAGCTTAGGTGGTGCGTGGCTAGCCGCTGTGGAGCAGTTCTTC
cdr3_aa: CASSLGGAWLAAVEQFF

d_call: TRBD1
j_call: TRBJ2-3
v_call: TRBV28
clone_size: .
cdr3_nt: TGTGCCAGCAGTTATCGGACAGGGGGCACAGATACGCAGTATTTT
cdr3_aa: CASSYRTGGTDTQYF

d_call: TRBD2
j_call: TRBJ2-3
v_call: TRBV5-6
clone_size: .
cdr3_nt: TGTGCCAGCAGCTTGGAGGCGGGGGGCACAGATACGCAGTATTTT
cdr3_aa: CASSLEAGGTDTQYF

d_call: TRBD2
j_call: TRBJ2-1
v_call: TRBV5-1
clone_size: few
cdr3_nt: TGCGCCAGCAGCTTTTGGGGGGGGAGCTCCTACAATGAGCAGTTCTTC
cdr3_aa: CASSFWGGSSYNEQFF

d_call: .
j_call: TRBJ1-5
v_call: TRBV19
clone_size: .
cdr3_nt: TGTGCCTCCCAGGGACACCGAAGCAATCAGCCCCAGCATTTT
cdr3_aa: CASQGHRSNQPQHF